One and the same sample provided the 25 T cell receptor beta chains below, sequenced in a study of control samples from healthy donors and cancer patients. Generated by immunoSEQ multiplex PCR, the TCRdb table keeps only in-frame clones and is missing some. Of over 150,000 clones in the sample, just under 95% were seen once. Material for sequencing was blood. The receptors were gathered from a man in his forties or fifties in good health.

The J gene is TRBJ2-3, the V gene TRBV1; TRBD1, the D gene given by the table, was not confirmed from the DNA. TRBV1 is given as a pseudogene. The CDR3 loop spans 21 amino acids. The CDR3 region is CTSSPHWAPAHKGCGTDTQYF. CDR3 nucleotides: TGCACCAGCAGCCCTCATTGGGCTCCAGCCCACAAGGGGTGTGGAACAGATACGCAGTATTTT.

The chain has TRBV27 and TRBJ1-1; D is unresolved. Between the trimmed V and J ends, which lost 1 base and 1 base, there was a span of 10 bases. The germline CDR1 and CDR2 sequences are MNHEY and SMNVEV (reference sequence). The CDR3 has 15 amino acids. The CDR3 protein is CASSLFATANTEAFF. CDR3 DNA: TGTGCCAGCAGTTTATTTGCAACAGCGAACACTGAAGCTTTCTTT.

The chain links TRBV19 to TRBJ2-7, with 9 bases identical to TRBD1. CDR1 LNHDA and CDR2 SQIVND come from the germline V gene (reference sequence). The CDR3 contains 15 residues. The V segment lost 5 bases and the J segment 3 bases; nucleotides outside the gene matches: 8. CDR3 DNA sequence: TGTGCCAGTAGTCCAGGGACAGGGCCCAACTACGAGCAGTACTTC. Translation: CASSPGTGPNYEQYF.

This chain links TRBV19 with TRBJ2-5; 7 positions match TRBD2. Germline V CDR1 and CDR2: LNHDA, SQIVND (reference sequence). The CDR3 has 13 residues. V lost 5 bases, J lost 4 bases, and 4 bases stayed unmatched. Here the CDR3 reads CASSLGEGETQYF. The CDR3, as DNA: TGTGCCAGTAGTCTGGGGGAGGGAGAGACCCAGTACTTC.

The rearrangement joins TRBV28 to TRBJ1-5; TRBD1 aligns across 8 bases. CDR1 and CDR2 from the germline V gene are MDHEN and SYDVKM. V dropped 6 bases and J dropped 4; count of bases not matched to a gene: 8. The CDR3 runs to 15 residues. The CDR3 here is CASRESTGANQPQHF. For the CDR3, the DNA is TGTGCCAGCAGGGAGTCGACAGGGGCGAATCAGCCCCAGCATTTT.

About this clone itself: Other DNA sequences in this specimen translate into the identical CDR3. The chain couples TRBV28 to TRBJ1-6; tentatively, D is TRBD1 (5 bases). The CDR3 length is 13 residues. Per germline, CDR1 MDHEN and CDR2 SYDVKM. V was clipped by 3 bases and J by 7 bases, with 7 bases between them. CDR3 sequence: CASSFGGNSPLHF. CDR3 DNA: TGTGCCAGCAGTTTCGGGGGGAATTCACCCCTCCACTTT.

This clone was detected only a few times. This chain uses TRBV3-1 (or the pseudogene TRBV3-2) with TRBJ1-5; D might be TRBD1 (5 bases). Trimming removed 8 bases at V and 3 bases at J, with 20 bases between. The germline gives CDR1 LGHDT, CDR2 YNNKEL (reference sequence). The CDR3 sequence is 16 residues long. In DNA form, the CDR3 reads TGTGCCAGCGGGGAAGCAGGGAGGAGTGCCAATCAGCCCCAGCATTTT. Translating gives CASGEAGRSANQPQHF.

The chain carries TRBV25-1 and TRBJ1-1; no reliable D call. Germline V lookup: CDR1 MGHDK, CDR2 SYGVNS. V shed 6 bases and J shed 11 bases, with 16 bases lying between them. The CDR3 runs to 12 residues. In nucleotides, the CDR3 is TGTGCCAGCAGGGGCACGGGCAGCGCCGCTTTCTTT. It is translated as CASRGTGSAAFF.

The gene calls are TRBV27 and TRBJ1-5, with 9 bases aligning to TRBD1. V trimming: 8 bases; J trimming: 4 bases; junction bases outside the gene matches: 24. CDR3 size: 20 residues. CDR1 and CDR2 from the germline V gene are MNHEY and SMNVEV (reference sequence). The CDR3 protein is CASVKIYRDRAGEGNQPQHF. CDR3 DNA: TGTGCCAGCGTTAAAATTTACAGGGACAGGGCAGGCGAGGGAAATCAGCCCCAGCATTTT.

The V and J genes are TRBV3-1 (or the pseudogene TRBV3-2) and TRBJ2-7; D is unresolved. The germline V gene has CDR1 LGHDT and CDR2 YNNKEL (reference sequence). The CDR3 runs 13 residues. The V end lost 2 bases, the J end lost 9 bases, and 14 bases lay between the germline ends. CDR3 in DNA: TGTGCCAGCAGCCAATTAAGGGCCCCGGGGCAGTACTTC. Its protein is CASSQLRAPGQYF.

The J gene is TRBJ1-3, the V gene TRBV7-2; weak D call: TRBD1 (5 bases). The germline gives CDR1 SGHTA, CDR2 FQGNSA. This CDR3 has 15 residues. Trimming left V 6 bases short and J 0 bases short, with 12 bases between. CDR3 in DNA: TGTGCCAGCAGACCGACAGTGCTCTCTGGAAACACCATATATTTT. As protein: CASRPTVLSGNTIYF.

V usage is TRBV11-2 and J usage is TRBJ2-3; TRBD2 matches at 11 bases. The CDR3 is 16 residues long. V dropped 3 bases and J dropped 6; count of bases not matched to a gene: 8. Germline V gene data show CDR1 as SGHAT and CDR2 as FQNNGV. CDR3 sequence (DNA): TGTGCCAGCAGCTTGGCTAGCGGGGGGTCCCTGGATACGCAGTATTTT. It translates to CASSLASGGSLDTQYF.

V and J are TRBV30 and TRBJ1-4; unclear D gene. The CDR3 is made up of 15 amino acids. The germline CDR1 and CDR2 sequences are GTSNPN and SVGIG (reference sequence). V was pared by 2 bases and J by 8 bases, with 18 bases between. In nucleotides, the CDR3 is TGTGCCTGGAGTCAAAACGTCGGCCTCGGGGAAAAACTGTTTTTT. It encodes CAWSQNVGLGEKLFF.

CDR3 amino acids: CASSSLAGGPDTQYF. Written as DNA, the CDR3 is TGTGCCAGCAGCTCCCTGGCCGGGGGCCCAGATACGCAGTATTTT. This chain connects TRBV6-2 or TRBV6-3 to TRBJ2-3; D possibly matches TRBD1 or TRBD2 (6 bases each). From germline, CDR1 is MNHEY and CDR2 SVGEGT. The CDR3 has 15 amino acids. Trimming shortened V by 6 bases and J by 4 bases, and 17 bases separated the two germline ends.

The V and J genes are TRBV20-1 and TRBJ1-1, with 9 bases that match TRBD1. J lost 10 bases, V lost 7 bases, and 7 bases had no gene match. Per the germline V gene, CDR1 is DFQATT and CDR2 is SNEGSKA (reference sequence). This CDR3 region has 11 residues. The CDR3 loop is CSGGTGYRAFF. In nucleotides, the CDR3 is TGCAGTGGTGGGACAGGGTATAGAGCTTTCTTT.

The V gene is TRBV28, the J gene TRBJ2-7, with a tentative D call TRBD2 (6 bases). Trimming removed 2 bases from V and 5 bases from J, with 13 bases in between. Germline V CDR1 and CDR2: MDHEN, SYDVKM. The CDR3 is made up of 14 amino acids. CDR3 DNA: TGTGCCAGCAGTTTAGGGGCGGGGCGGGACGAGCAGTACTTC. Amino acids: CASSLGAGRDEQYF.

This rearrangement joins TRBV25-1 to TRBJ1-1; D remains unclear. With 8 bases removed from V and 5 bases from J, the gap between germline ends came to 12 bases. The CDR3 covers 12 residues. Germline loops: CDR1 MGHDK, CDR2 SYGVNS. The CDR3 DNA is TGTGCCAGCTTGTCCCACAAAACTGAAGCTTTCTTT. Its protein is CASLSHKTEAFF.

This chain uses TRBV9 with TRBJ2-1; D is unclear. This CDR3 spans 13 amino acids. Germline CDR1 and CDR2: SGDLS and YYNGEE. V lost 3 bases to trimming and J lost 4 bases, with 8 bases between them. The CDR3: CASSAISYNEQFF. The CDR3 DNA is TGTGCCAGCAGCGCGATTAGTTACAATGAGCAGTTCTTC. Filled out from reference TRBV9 and TRBJ2-1, the complete variable domain reads DSGVTQTPKHLITATGQRVTLRCSPRSGDLSVYWYQQSLDQGLQFLIQYYNGEERAKGNILERFSAQQFPDLHSELNLSSLELGDSALYFCASSAISYNEQFFGPGTRLTVL.

This sequence joins TRBV27 and TRBJ1-1; 7 bases align to TRBD1. Germline CDR1 and CDR2: MNHEY and SMNVEV (reference sequence). The junction had 10 bases not matched to a gene; V was cut back by 6 bases and J by 3 bases. This CDR3 contains 15 residues. The CDR3 DNA sequence: TGTGCCAGCAGGGAGTACGGGACAGAGTACACTGAAGCTTTCTTT. Its protein product is CASREYGTEYTEAFF.

This chain links TRBV27 with TRBJ1-2, with D possibly TRBD1 on 5 matching bases. V was shortened by 1 base and J by 2 bases, with 11 bases between the two germline ends. The CDR3 covers 15 residues. From germline, CDR1 is MNHEY and CDR2 SMNVEV (reference sequence). In nucleotides, the CDR3 is TGTGCCAGCAGTTTATTCGCTGGGGGGAACTATGGCTACACCTTC. Its protein is CASSLFAGGNYGYTF.

The gene calls are TRBV5-1 and TRBJ1-1; the D is unclear. The CDR3 spans 14 residues. V lost 0 bases and J 5 bases, leaving 11 bases between the germline ends. Germline CDR1 reads SGHRS; CDR2 reads YFSETQ. The CDR3 bases are TGCGCCAGCAGCTTGGTTGTCGGTGGAACTGAAGCTTTCTTT. Its translation: CASSLVVGGTEAFF.

The chain is built from TRBV7-3 and TRBJ2-1; 11 bases agree with TRBD2. CDR1 and CDR2 (germline): SGHTA, FQGTGA. The CDR3 is 15 residues long. Trimming cost V 5 bases and J 3 bases; bases outside gene matches: 3. CDR3 sequence: CASSPLAGGYNEQFF. CDR3 DNA sequence: TGTGCCAGCAGCCCGCTAGCGGGGGGCTACAATGAGCAGTTCTTC.

This clone was counted between two and nine times. The CDR3 sequence: CAISVQGQDTQYF. In DNA form, the CDR3 reads TGTGCCATCAGTGTTCAGGGGCAAGATACGCAGTATTTT. The J gene is TRBJ2-3, the V gene TRBV10-3, with a weak D call TRBD1 (6 bases). Germline-derived CDR1 and CDR2 are ENHRY and SYGVKD. CDR3 size: 13 residues. The ends were cut back, 4 bases at V and 5 bases at J, with 10 bases in the middle.

J is TRBJ1-2 and V is TRBV6-6; 8 bases line up with TRBD1. The CDR3 covers 16 residues. Germline V gives CDR1 MNHNY, CDR2 SVGAGI (reference sequence). The V segment lost 2 bases and the J segment 2 bases; nucleotides outside the gene matches: 7. The CDR3 bases are TGTGCCAGCAGTTACCCGGGACAGGTCCCAAACTATGGCTACACCTTC. Its protein product is CASSYPGQVPNYGYTF.

The chain joins TRBV6-5 to TRBJ1-4; D not certain. Trimming removed 5 bases from V and 4 bases from J, with 14 bases in between. The CDR3 has 15 amino acids. CDR1 is MNHEY, CDR2 SVGAGI, per germline. The CDR3 DNA sequence: TGTGCCAGCAGTCGCGTCCCCGCCGGTAATGAAAAACTGTTTTTT. Its translation: CASSRVPAGNEKLFF.